Included here is one T cell receptor beta chain sequence, with context. The target antigen is unknown. This sample is drawn from a study of T cell responses to AZD1222 COVID-19 vaccine. The study's findings and limits: At baseline, seropositivity was found in only six or seven AZD1222 recipients. Spike-specific TCR breadth and depth rose after two AZD1222 doses. White British donors predominated, females outnumbered males, and clonal diversity was possibly underestimated. Close to half of spike-specific TCRs reportedly recognize unmutated variant regions.

Repertoires were generated with immunoSEQ multiplex PCR, while TCRdb's copy carries only in-frame clones and drops some. The table has 75,000 to 100,000 clones, 92% seen once. The germline gives CDR1 SNHLY, CDR2 FYNNEI. V lost 7 bases and J lost 6, with 12 bases in between. The CDR3 sequence is 12 residues long. The TCR was taken from an adult who received the AZD1222 COVID-19 vaccine. The source was peripheral blood, collected 28 days after the second AZD1222 dose. The J gene is TRBJ1-2, the V gene TRBV2; TRBD1 is a possible D gene (6 bases). In nucleotides, the CDR3 is TGTGCCAGCACCGGGGGGCCGCATGGCTACACCTTC. This sequence encodes CASTGGPHGYTF.